This TCR beta chain stems from a study of patients and donors after allogeneic stem cell transplantation. Trimming removed 5 bases from V and 2 bases from J, with 14 bases in between. CDR1 is MDHEN, CDR2 SYDVKM, per germline. This CDR3 region has 15 residues. A single record per CDR3 protein comes from TCRdb applying MiXCR to the RT-PCR reads. The sample has tens of thousands of distinct CDR3 sequences; 37% are singletons. This clonotype was detected a few times. The sequence came from a human donor who was either an allogeneic HSCT recipient or a stem cell or donor lymphocyte infusion donor (not recorded which). It is not recorded whose cells these are; they may come from a transplant donor. The sequenced sample consisted of blood, either unsorted or a sorted T cell fraction (not recorded which). V gene TRBV28 combines with J gene TRBJ2-3; D possibly corresponds to TRBD1 (6 bases). CDR3 DNA sequence: TGTGCCAGCAGTGGGTTAGGGGGAAACACAGATACGCAGTATTTT. It yields the protein CASSGLGGNTDTQYF.